The sequence of this T cell receptor beta chain was determined in a study of blood T cell repertoires in COVID-19. Study-wide background: PBMCs, B-cell-depleted T cells, or T cells were the source of the cDNA or gDNA that made up the material.

In the source study's methods: Amplified reference gene primers provided the basis for estimating nucleated cell counts. Sequencing was performed with immunoSEQ multiplex PCR; in TCRdb, only in-frame clones are kept and a portion is missing. V and J calls and clone size are as listed in that table; D and trimming were resolved from the DNA. The profile shows hundreds of thousands of clones, 80% to 90% of them singletons. This clone was picked up one time. Trimming cost V 7 bases and J 9 bases, with 9 bases left between them. This CDR3 is 11 amino acids long. The chain carries TRBV12-3 or TRBV12-4 and TRBJ2-2, with D unclear. The clonotype was recovered from a woman aged 30 to 39 with active or convalescent COVID-19. Sequenced material: peripheral blood. The DNA for the CDR3 is TGTGCCAGCACTATGTCTAGGGAGCTGTTTTTT. It specifies CASTMSRELFF.